This record covers a single T cell receptor (beta chain). The sample comes from a study of spatial heterogeneity in lung cancer. TCRdb re-analysed the 5' RACE reads in MiXCR, keeping a single row per CDR3 protein. The table records about 92,000 distinct CDR3 sequences, approximately 12% of them present only once. Time point of the sample: sample taken at primary tumor resection. The cohort: approximately 66 early-stage, untreated non-small cell lung cancer patients. The study sequenced unsorted whole RNA from tumor, nontumor lung or frozen PBMC. This receptor was obtained from a male donor with early-stage non-small cell lung cancer. Sample: PBMCs, taken at surgery.

The CDR3 DNA reads TGTGCCAGCAGCTCGAGACAGGGAGTTGCTTCACCCCTCCACTTT. Its translation is CASSSRQGVASPLHF. This rearrangement joins TRBV7-2 to TRBJ1-6; 7 bases line up with TRBD1. The ends lost 4 bases at V and 9 bases at J; junction bases unmatched: 9. This CDR3 spans 15 amino acids. Germline V gene lookup returns CDR1 SGHTA and CDR2 FQGNSA.